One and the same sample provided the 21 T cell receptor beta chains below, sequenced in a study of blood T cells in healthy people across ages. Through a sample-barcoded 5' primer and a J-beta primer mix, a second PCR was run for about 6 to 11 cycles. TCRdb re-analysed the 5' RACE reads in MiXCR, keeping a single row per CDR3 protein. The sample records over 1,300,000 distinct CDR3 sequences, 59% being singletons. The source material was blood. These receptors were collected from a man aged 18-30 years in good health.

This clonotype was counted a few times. CDR3 in amino acids: CASSQLGSNEQFF. CDR3 DNA sequence: TGCGCCAGCAGCCAGCTAGGTTCCAATGAGCAGTTCTTC. The V gene is TRBV4-1, the J gene TRBJ2-1, with unresolved D. The CDR3 runs 13 residues. Germline V CDR1 and CDR2: MGHRA, YSYEKL. With 3 bases removed from V and 6 bases from J, the gap between germline ends came to 9 bases.

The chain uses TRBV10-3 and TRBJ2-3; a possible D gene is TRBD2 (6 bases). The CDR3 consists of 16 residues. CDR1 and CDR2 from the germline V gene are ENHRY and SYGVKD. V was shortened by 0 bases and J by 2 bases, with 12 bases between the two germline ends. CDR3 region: CAISESGGAVTDTQYF. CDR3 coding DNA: TGTGCCATCAGTGAGTCGGGAGGAGCGGTCACAGATACGCAGTATTTT.

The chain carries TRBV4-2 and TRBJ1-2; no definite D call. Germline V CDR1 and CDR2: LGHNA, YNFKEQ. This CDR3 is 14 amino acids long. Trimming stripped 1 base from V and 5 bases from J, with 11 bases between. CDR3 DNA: TGTGCCAGCAGCCAAGCCCTGGAACCTTATGGCTACACCTTC. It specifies CASSQALEPYGYTF.

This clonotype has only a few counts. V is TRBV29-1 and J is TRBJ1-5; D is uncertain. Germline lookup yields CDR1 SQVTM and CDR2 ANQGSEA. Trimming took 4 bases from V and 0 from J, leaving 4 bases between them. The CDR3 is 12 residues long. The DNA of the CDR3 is TGCAGCGTTGCGGATAGCAATCAGCCCCAGCATTTT. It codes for CSVADSNQPQHF.

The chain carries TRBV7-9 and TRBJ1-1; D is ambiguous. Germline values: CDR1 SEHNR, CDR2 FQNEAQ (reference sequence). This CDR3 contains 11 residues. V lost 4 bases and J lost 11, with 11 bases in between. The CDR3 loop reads CASSSRPDAFF. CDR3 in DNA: TGTGCCAGCAGCTCCCGCCCCGATGCTTTCTTT.

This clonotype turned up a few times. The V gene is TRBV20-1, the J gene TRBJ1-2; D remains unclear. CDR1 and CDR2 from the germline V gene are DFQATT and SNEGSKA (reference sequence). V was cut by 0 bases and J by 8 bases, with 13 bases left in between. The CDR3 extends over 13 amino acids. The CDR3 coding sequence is TGCAGTGCTAGAGATCAATCGGACGTCGGCTACACCTTC. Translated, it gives CSARDQSDVGYTF.

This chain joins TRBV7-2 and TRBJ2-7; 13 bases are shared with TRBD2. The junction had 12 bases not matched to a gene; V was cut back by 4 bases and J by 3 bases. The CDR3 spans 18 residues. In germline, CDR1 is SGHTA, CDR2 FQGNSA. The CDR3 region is CASSSAWTSGRVSYEQYF. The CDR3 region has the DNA TGTGCCAGCAGCTCCGCCTGGACTAGCGGGAGAGTAAGCTACGAGCAGTACTTC.

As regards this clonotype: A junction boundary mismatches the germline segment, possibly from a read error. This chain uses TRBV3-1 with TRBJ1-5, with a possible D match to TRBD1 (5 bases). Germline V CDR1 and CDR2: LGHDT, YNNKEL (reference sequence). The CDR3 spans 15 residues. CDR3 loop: CAGSSTTVINQPQHF. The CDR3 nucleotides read TGTGCCGGCAGCTCAACGACAGTAATAAATCAGCCCCAGCATTTT.

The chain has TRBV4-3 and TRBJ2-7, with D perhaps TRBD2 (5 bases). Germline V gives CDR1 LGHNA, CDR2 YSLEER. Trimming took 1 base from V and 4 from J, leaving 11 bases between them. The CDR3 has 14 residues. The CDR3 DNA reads TGCGCCAGCAGCCAAGTCGGTCGAGGGTACGAGCAGTACTTC. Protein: CASSQVGRGYEQYF.

The CDR3 reads CASVGQGYQETQYF. The CDR3 DNA is TGTGCCAGCGTGGGACAGGGGTACCAAGAGACCCAGTACTTC. The chain has TRBV28 and TRBJ2-5; TRBD1 matches at 10 bases. The J segment lost 0 bases and the V segment lost 8 bases, leaving 3 bases of the junction unmatched. CDR3 length: 14 residues. CDR1 and CDR2 from the germline V gene are MDHEN and SYDVKM.

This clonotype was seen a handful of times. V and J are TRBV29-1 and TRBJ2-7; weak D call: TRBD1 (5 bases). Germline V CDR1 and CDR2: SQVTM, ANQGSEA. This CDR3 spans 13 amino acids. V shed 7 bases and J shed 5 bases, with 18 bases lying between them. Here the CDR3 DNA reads TGCAGCGCCGAGAGTCAGGGTGGGGACGAGCAGTACTTC. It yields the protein CSAESQGGDEQYF.

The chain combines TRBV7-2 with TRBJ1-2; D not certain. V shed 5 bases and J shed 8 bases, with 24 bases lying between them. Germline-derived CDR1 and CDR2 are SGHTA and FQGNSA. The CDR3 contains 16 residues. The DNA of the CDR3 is TGTGCCAGCAGCACACATCAAGAGGACCGGTATGGCGGCTACACCTTC. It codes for CASSTHQEDRYGGYTF.

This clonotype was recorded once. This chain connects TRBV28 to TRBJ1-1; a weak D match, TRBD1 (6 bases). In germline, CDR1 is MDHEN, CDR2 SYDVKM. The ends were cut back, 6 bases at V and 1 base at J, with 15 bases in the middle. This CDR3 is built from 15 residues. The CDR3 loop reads CASSLPQGSNTEAFF. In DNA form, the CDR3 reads TGTGCCAGCAGCCTCCCACAGGGCTCGAACACTGAAGCTTTCTTT.

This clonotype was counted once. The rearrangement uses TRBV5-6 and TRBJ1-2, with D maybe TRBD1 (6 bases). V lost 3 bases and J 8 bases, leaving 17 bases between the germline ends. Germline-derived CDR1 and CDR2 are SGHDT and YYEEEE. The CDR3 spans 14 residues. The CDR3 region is CASSSLTGWNGYTF. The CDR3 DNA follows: TGTGCCAGCAGCTCCCTGACAGGTTGGAACGGCTACACCTTC.

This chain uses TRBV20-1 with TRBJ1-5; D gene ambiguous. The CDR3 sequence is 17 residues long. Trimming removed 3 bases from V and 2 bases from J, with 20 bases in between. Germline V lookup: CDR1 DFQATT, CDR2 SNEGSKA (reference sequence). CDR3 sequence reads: CSARNPRPDPGNQPQHF. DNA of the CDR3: TGCAGTGCTAGGAACCCGCGACCGGACCCTGGCAATCAGCCCCAGCATTTT.

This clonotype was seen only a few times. CDR3 sequence reads: CASSRSLGTGANYGYTF. The CDR3 nucleotides read TGCGCCAGCAGCCGCTCTCTTGGGACAGGAGCTAACTATGGCTACACCTTC. The V call is TRBV4-1, the J call TRBJ1-2, with 8 bases that match TRBD1. The V gene's germline CDR1 is MGHRA and CDR2 YSYEKL. The length of the CDR3 is 17 residues. V was clipped by 4 bases and J by 0 bases; unmatched bases: 10.

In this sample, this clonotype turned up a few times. CDR3 loop: CSVELRMNTEAFF. The CDR3 bases are TGCAGCGTTGAATTAAGAATGAACACTGAAGCTTTCTTT. The chain joins TRBV29-1 to TRBJ1-1, with D hard to call. CDR1 SQVTM and CDR2 ANQGSEA come from the germline V gene. Trimming shortened V by 2 bases and J by 0 bases, and 7 bases separated the two germline ends. The CDR3 is 13 amino acids.

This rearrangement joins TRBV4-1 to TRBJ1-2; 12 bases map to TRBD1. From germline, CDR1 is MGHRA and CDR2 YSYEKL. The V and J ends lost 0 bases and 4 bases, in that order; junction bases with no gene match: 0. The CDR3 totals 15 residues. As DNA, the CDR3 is TGCGCCAGCAGCCAAGAGGGACAGGGGGCCTATGGCTACACCTTC. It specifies CASSQEGQGAYGYTF.

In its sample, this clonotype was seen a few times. CDR3 bases: TGCAGTGCTGAGCTCTACGAGCAGTACTTC. It codes for CSAELYEQYF. The V call is TRBV20-1, the J call TRBJ2-4; D is unresolved. The end of the DNA is better explained by TRBJ2-7, so the J call may be wrong. The CDR3 contains 10 residues. Germline V gene sequence: CDR1 DFQATT, CDR2 SNEGSKA (reference sequence).

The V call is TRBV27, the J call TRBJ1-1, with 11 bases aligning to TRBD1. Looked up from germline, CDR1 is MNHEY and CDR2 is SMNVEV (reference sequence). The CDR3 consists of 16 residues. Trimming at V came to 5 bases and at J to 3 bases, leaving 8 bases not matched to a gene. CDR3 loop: CASSLGQGALHTEAFF. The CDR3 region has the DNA TGTGCCAGCAGTCTCGGACAGGGGGCATTGCACACTGAAGCTTTCTTT.

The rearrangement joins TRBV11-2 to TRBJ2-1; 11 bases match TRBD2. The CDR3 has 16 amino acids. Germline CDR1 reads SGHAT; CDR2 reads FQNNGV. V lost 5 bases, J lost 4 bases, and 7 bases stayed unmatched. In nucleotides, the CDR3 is TGTGCCAGCAGCCTTAGTAGCGGGGGGGGATACAATGAGCAGTTCTTC. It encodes CASSLSSGGGYNEQFF. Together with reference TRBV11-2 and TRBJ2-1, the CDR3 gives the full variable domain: EAGVAQSPRYKIIEKRQSVAFWCNPISGHATLYWYQQILGQGPKLLIQFQNNGVVDDSQLPKDRFSAERLKGVDSTLKIQPAKLEDSAVYLCASSLSSGGGYNEQFFGPGTRLTVL.